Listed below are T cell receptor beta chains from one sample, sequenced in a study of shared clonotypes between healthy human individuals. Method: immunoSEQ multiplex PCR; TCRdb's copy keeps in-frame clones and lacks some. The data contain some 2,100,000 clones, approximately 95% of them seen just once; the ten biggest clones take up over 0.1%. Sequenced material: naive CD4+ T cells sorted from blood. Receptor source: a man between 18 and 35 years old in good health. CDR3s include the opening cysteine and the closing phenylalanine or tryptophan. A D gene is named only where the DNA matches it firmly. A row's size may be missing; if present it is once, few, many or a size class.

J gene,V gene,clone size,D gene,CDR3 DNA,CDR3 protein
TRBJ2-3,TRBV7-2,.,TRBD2,TGTGCCAGCAGCTCCGGACTAGCGCGAGATACGCAGTATTTT,CASSSGLARDTQYF
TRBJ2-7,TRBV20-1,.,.,TGCAGTGCTAGACGCGACGAGCAGTACTTC,CSARRDEQYF
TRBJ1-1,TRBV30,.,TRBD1,TGTGCCGGGAACCAGGGGGACACTGAAGCTTTCTTT,CAGNQGDTEAFF
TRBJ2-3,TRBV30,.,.,TGTGCCTGGAACCCTGGAGGGGCAGATACGCAGTATTTT,CAWNPGGADTQYF
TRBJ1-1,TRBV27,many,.,TGTGCCAGCAGTTTAGGGGGCCTGAACACTGAAGCTTTCTTT,CASSLGGLNTEAFF
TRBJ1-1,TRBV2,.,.,TGTGCCAGCAGTCAAGGGGGCACTGAAGCTTTCTTT,CASSQGGTEAFF
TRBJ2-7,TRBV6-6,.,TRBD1,TGTGCCAGCAGTTACTCGTCCGGGACAGGATCCTACGAGCAGTACTTC,CASSYSSGTGSYEQYF
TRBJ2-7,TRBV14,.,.,TGTGCCAGCAGCCAAGACACGCTTTCTCGCTACGAGCAGTACTTC,CASSQDTLSRYEQYF
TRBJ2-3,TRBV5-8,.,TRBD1,TGTGCCAGCAGCTTGGTCTGGAGCGGCAGGGGGGATACGCAGTATTTT,CASSLVWSGRGDTQYF
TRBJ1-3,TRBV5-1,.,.,TGCGCCAGCAGCCGATCAGGTGACTCTGGAAACACCATATATTTT,CASSRSGDSGNTIYF
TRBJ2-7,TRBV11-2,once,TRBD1,TGTGCCAGCAGCCCGTCGAGGGACAGGGGGACGTACGAGCAGTACTTC,CASSPSRDRGTYEQYF
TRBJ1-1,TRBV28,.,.,TGTGCCAGCAGTTTTCCCCTACTCGGGAGTGAAGCTTTCTTT,CASSFPLLGSEAFF
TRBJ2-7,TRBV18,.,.,TGTGCCAGCTCACCAGTCAGCCCAGAGGGGGAGCAGTACTTC,CASSPVSPEGEQYF
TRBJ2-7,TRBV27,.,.,TGTGCCAGCAGTTTATCTCCCTTTAACGAGCAGTACTTC,CASSLSPFNEQYF
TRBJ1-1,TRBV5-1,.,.,TGCGCCAGCAGCGAATCGGGACATTTGAACACTGAAGCTTTCTTT,CASSESGHLNTEAFF
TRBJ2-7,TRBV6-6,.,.,TGTGCCAGCAGCTACCGGGCTCTCGACGGCGAGCAGTACTTC,CASSYRALDGEQYF
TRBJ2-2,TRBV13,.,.,TGTGCCAGCAGCTTAGGCAGGGCCACCGGGGAGCTGTTTTTT,CASSLGRATGELFF
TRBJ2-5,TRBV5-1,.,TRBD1,TGCGCCAGCAGCCATGGACAGGGGCAGACCCAGTACTTC,CASSHGQGQTQYF
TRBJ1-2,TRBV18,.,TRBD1,TGTGCCAGCGGGCAGGGGACAGTTGTTTTCGGCTACACCTTC,CASGQGTVVFGYTF
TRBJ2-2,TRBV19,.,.,TGTGCCAGCGCCGGCAGGGCGTACACCGGGGAGCTGTTTTTT,CASAGRAYTGELFF
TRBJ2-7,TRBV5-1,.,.,TGCGCCAGCAGCTTGGACATACTTTACTACGAGCAGTACTTC,CASSLDILYYEQYF
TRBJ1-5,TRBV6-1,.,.,TGTGCCAGCAGTGAAGAGGTAACATATAGCAATCAGCCCCAGCATTTT,CASSEEVTYSNQPQHF
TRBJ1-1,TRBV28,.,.,TGTGCCAGCAGCCCTCTTGTTGGCACTGAAGCTTTCTTT,CASSPLVGTEAFF
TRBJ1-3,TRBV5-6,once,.,TGTGCCAGCAGTGAGTTAACAGGGTACGGTGGAAACACCATATATTTT,CASSELTGYGGNTIYF
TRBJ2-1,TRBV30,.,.,TGTGCCTGGAGTGGGGCTCGGAACCCCTACAATGAGCAGTTCTTC,CAWSGARNPYNEQFF
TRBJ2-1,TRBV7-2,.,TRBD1,TGTGCCAGCAGCCAAGACAGGGGGACCGCTGAGCAGTTCTTC,CASSQDRGTAEQFF
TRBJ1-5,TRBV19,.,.,TGTGCCAGTAGTATAGAACCCCGGCAGCCCCAGCATTTT,CASSIEPRQPQHF
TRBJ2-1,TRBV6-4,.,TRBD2,TGTGCCAGCGCTGAGCGGGGGGGCCTTGGTGAGCAGTTCTTC,CASAERGGLGEQFF
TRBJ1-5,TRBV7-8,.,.,TGTGCCAGCAGCTTAGAAGGGTTGGAGAGCAATCAGCCCCAGCATTTT,CASSLEGLESNQPQHF
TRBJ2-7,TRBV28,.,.,TGTGCCAGCAGTTCCCCCCCTACAAGCTCCTACGAGCAGTACTTC,CASSSPPTSSYEQYF
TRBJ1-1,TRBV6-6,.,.,TGTGCCAGCAGTGATCCTCAGGGCCCTGAAGCTTTCTTT,CASSDPQGPEAFF
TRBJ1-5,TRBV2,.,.,TGTGCCAGCAATCGGGAATCGAGCAATCAGCCCCAGCATTTT,CASNRESSNQPQHF
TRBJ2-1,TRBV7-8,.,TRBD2,TGTGCCAGCAGCTTAGGCTCGGTTAGGGGACTAGCGGGGCCGAGCTCCTACAATGAGCAGTTCTTC,CASSLGSVRGLAGPSSYNEQFF
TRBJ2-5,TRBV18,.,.,TGTGCCAGCTCACCAGCAGGGCGGCAAGAGACCCAGTACTTC,CASSPAGRQETQYF
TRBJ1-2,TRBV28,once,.,TGTGCCAGCAGTTTGGCCCTGGGCTATGGCTACACCTTC,CASSLALGYGYTF
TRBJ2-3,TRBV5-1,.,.,TGCGCCAGCAGCTCCGACCTGGCCACAGATACGCAGTATTTT,CASSSDLATDTQYF
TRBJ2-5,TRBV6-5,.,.,TGTGCCAGCAGCATACAGGGAGGGGCACAAGAGACCCAGTACTTC,CASSIQGGAQETQYF
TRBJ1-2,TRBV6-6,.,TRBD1,TGTGCCAGCAGTGAGCCGGGACAGGGGAACTATGGCTACACCTTC,CASSEPGQGNYGYTF
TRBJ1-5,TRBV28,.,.,TGTGCCAGCAGTTTAGGGCCAGTACGAGACAATCAGCCCCAGCATTTT,CASSLGPVRDNQPQHF